Following are 9 T cell receptor beta chains from one sample sequenced in a study of blood T cell repertoires in COVID-19. Data came from immunoSEQ multiplex PCR; TCRdb stores just in-frame clones and leaves some out. The sample consists of about 150,000 clones, roughly 87% of them appearing once. The sequenced sample consisted of peripheral blood. The receptors here all came from a human donor in a cohort sampled during active COVID-19.

This chain uses TRBV11-2 with TRBJ2-5; 7 nucleotides agree with TRBD2. Germline V gives CDR1 SGHAT, CDR2 FQNNGV. CDR3 length: 15 amino acids. V gave up 3 bases and J gave up 1 base; unmatched junction bases: 5. The CDR3 here is CASSLSSGVQETQYF. CDR3 DNA sequence: TGTGCCAGCAGCTTGTCGAGCGGGGTCCAAGAGACCCAGTACTTC.

The chain is built from TRBV13 and TRBJ2-7, with a possible D match to TRBD1 (5 bases). CDR1 and CDR2 (germline): PRHDT, FYEKMQ (reference sequence). The CDR3 totals 14 residues. V was clipped by 4 bases and J by 0 bases, with 10 bases between them. CDR3 protein: CASSSVRGSYEQYF. Written as DNA, the CDR3 is TGTGCCAGCAGCTCCGTAAGGGGCTCCTACGAGCAGTACTTC.

CDR3 residues: CASSPLYRGQGVTNQPQHF. The CDR3 bases are TGTGCCAGCAGCCCTCTGTACAGGGGGCAGGGGGTCACAAATCAGCCCCAGCATTTT. This chain joins TRBV27 and TRBJ1-5; 9 nucleotides line up with TRBD1. Germline CDR1 reads MNHEY; CDR2 reads SMNVEV (reference sequence). The CDR3 consists of 19 residues. The ends lost 6 bases at V and 4 bases at J; junction bases unmatched: 19.

This chain joins TRBV5-1 and TRBJ1-1; 9 bases are shared with TRBD1. The trim removed 4 bases at V and 2 bases at J, leaving 9 bases unmatched. The CDR3 totals 16 residues. Germline V gene lookup returns CDR1 SGHRS and CDR2 YFSETQ. DNA of the CDR3: TGCGCCAGCAGCCCAGACAGGGGGGAAGGTAACACTGAAGCTTTCTTT. This sequence encodes CASSPDRGEGNTEAFF.

The chain has TRBV27 and TRBJ1-5; the match to TRBD1 covers 10 bases. The CDR3 extends over 15 amino acids. Germline loops: CDR1 MNHEY, CDR2 SMNVEV (reference sequence). Trimming removed 5 bases from V and 4 bases from J; junction bases left unmatched: 5. The CDR3 bases are TGTGCCAGCAGTCCCTCGGGACAGGGGAATCAGCCCCAGCATTTT. Encoded protein: CASSPSGQGNQPQHF.

Comments on this clone: The sample has other DNA sequences that encode this CDR3 too. The J gene is TRBJ2-7, the V gene TRBV5-1; D may be TRBD2 (6 bases). Deletions cut 2 bases from V and 0 bases from J, with 9 bases between. Germline V gene data show CDR1 as SGHRS and CDR2 as YFSETQ. This CDR3 spans 14 amino acids. The CDR3 sequence: CASSFGGSSYEQYF. The DNA of the CDR3 is TGCGCCAGCAGCTTCGGGGGAAGCTCCTACGAGCAGTACTTC.

The genes are TRBV2 and TRBJ1-5; D unclear. This CDR3 spans 16 amino acids. Germline CDR1 and CDR2: SNHLY and FYNNEI. The germline V and J ends were trimmed by 0 bases and 7 bases, with 16 bases remaining between them. Written as DNA, the CDR3 is TGTGCCAGCAGTGAAGCGGGGAATTCTGGGAGGCAGCCCCAGCATTTT. Protein product: CASSEAGNSGRQPQHF.

This rearrangement joins TRBV19 to TRBJ2-7; 10 positions match TRBD2. The CDR3 length is 15 residues. Germline CDR1 is LNHDA and CDR2 is SQIVND (reference sequence). The V and J ends lost 5 bases and 2 bases, in that order; junction bases with no gene match: 6. CDR3 DNA: TGTGCCAGTAGTCTAGCGGGAGACTCAGCCTACGAGCAGTACTTC. Protein sequence: CASSLAGDSAYEQYF.

The table lists this clone with a count of one. V gene TRBV5-4 combines with J gene TRBJ2-7, with TRBD2 identical over 12 bases. The ends lost 5 bases at V and 3 bases at J; junction bases unmatched: 9. Germline values: CDR1 SGHNT, CDR2 YYREEE (reference sequence). This CDR3 comprises 16 residues. CDR3 nucleotides: TGTGCCAGCAGGGAGGGGGGACTAGCGGGCCGCTACGAGCAGTACTTC. As protein: CASREGGLAGRYEQYF.